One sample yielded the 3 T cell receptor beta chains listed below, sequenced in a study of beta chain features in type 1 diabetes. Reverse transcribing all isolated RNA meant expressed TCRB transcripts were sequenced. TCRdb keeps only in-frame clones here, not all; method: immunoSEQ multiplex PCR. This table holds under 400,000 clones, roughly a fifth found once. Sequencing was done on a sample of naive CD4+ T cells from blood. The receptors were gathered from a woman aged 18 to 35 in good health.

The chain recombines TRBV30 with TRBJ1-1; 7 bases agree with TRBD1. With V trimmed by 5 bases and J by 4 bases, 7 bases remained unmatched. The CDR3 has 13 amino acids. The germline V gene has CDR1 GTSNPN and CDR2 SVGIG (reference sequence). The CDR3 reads CAWARQGSTEAFF. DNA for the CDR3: TGTGCCTGGGCTCGACAGGGTAGCACTGAAGCTTTCTTT.

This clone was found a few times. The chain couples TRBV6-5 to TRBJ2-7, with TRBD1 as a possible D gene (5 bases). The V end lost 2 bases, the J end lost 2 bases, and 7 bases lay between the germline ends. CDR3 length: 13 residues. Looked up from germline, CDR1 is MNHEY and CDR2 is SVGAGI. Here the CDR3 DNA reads TGTGCCAGCAGTTACGTGGGGCCCTACGAGCAGTACTTC. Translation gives CASSYVGPYEQYF.

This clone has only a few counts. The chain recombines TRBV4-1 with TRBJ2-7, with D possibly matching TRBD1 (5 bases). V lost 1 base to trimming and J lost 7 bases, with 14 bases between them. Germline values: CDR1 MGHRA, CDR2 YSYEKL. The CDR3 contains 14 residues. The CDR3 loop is CASSQGTPLGEQYF. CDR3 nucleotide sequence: TGCGCCAGCAGCCAAGGGACACCCCTGGGGGAGCAGTACTTC.